The rows below give T cell receptor beta chains drawn from one sample of a study of OX40 agonist ivuxolimab in advanced cancers. Repertoires were generated with immunoSEQ multiplex PCR, while TCRdb's copy carries only in-frame clones and drops some. The sample shows some 94,000 clones, approximately 95% of them seen only once. Sequencing used CD4+ or CD8+ T cells sorted from blood, obtained in a trial of the OX40 agonist ivuxolimab. These receptor sequences come from an adult with an advanced solid tumor such as melanoma, head and neck, liver or kidney cancer. The CDR3 runs from the conserved cysteine through the conserved F or W. The order of the fields is V gene, D gene, J gene, clone size, CDR3 protein, CDR3 DNA. A D gene is named only where the DNA matches it firmly. Size is stated for part of the rows, as once, few or many counts, or as a class when the clone is expanded.

v_call: TRBV28
d_call: .
j_call: TRBJ1-1
clone_size: .
cdr3_aa: CASRLDVRNTEAFF
cdr3_nt: TGTGCCAGCAGGCTAGACGTGAGGAACACTGAAGCTTTCTTT

v_call: TRBV11-3
d_call: .
j_call: TRBJ2-7
clone_size: .
cdr3_aa: CASSSLGGKQYF
cdr3_nt: TGTGCCAGCAGCTCCCTCGGGGGTAAGCAGTACTTC

v_call: TRBV2
d_call: TRBD1
j_call: TRBJ1-2
clone_size: .
cdr3_aa: CASSAPGQEPTNYGYTF
cdr3_nt: TGTGCCAGCAGCGCACCGGGACAGGAACCCACAAACTATGGCTACACCTTC

v_call: TRBV19
d_call: TRBD1
j_call: TRBJ2-7
clone_size: .
cdr3_aa: CASSPTGAEQYF
cdr3_nt: TGTGCCAGTAGCCCGACAGGGGCTGAGCAGTACTTC

v_call: TRBV7-6
d_call: .
j_call: TRBJ1-2
clone_size: .
cdr3_aa: CASSSGTPSYGYTF
cdr3_nt: TGTGCCAGCAGCTCCGGGACCCCCTCCTATGGCTACACCTTC

v_call: TRBV19
d_call: TRBD1
j_call: TRBJ2-7
clone_size: once
cdr3_aa: CASSMGQGSSYEQYF
cdr3_nt: TGTGCCAGTAGTATGGGACAGGGAAGCTCCTACGAGCAGTACTTC

v_call: TRBV2
d_call: .
j_call: TRBJ2-3
clone_size: .
cdr3_aa: CASSEATGYTDTQYF
cdr3_nt: TGTGCCAGCAGTGAGGCCACAGGGTACACAGATACGCAGTATTTT

v_call: TRBV28
d_call: TRBD2
j_call: TRBJ2-7
clone_size: .
cdr3_aa: CASSFLAGSYEQYF
cdr3_nt: TGTGCCAGCAGTTTTCTAGCGGGATCCTACGAGCAGTACTTC

v_call: TRBV28
d_call: TRBD1
j_call: TRBJ1-1
clone_size: .
cdr3_aa: CASSYGQGATSTEAFF
cdr3_nt: TGTGCCAGCAGCTACGGGCAGGGGGCGACGAGCACTGAAGCTTTCTTT

v_call: TRBV5-8
d_call: .
j_call: TRBJ1-1
clone_size: once
cdr3_aa: CASSLSEGWRNTEAFF
cdr3_nt: TGTGCCAGCAGCTTGTCAGAAGGGTGGAGGAACACTGAAGCTTTCTTT